Detailed here is one T cell receptor (beta chain). No antigen is known for it. The sample holds other DNA sequences that translate to the same CDR3. This CDR3 contains 13 residues. V was pared by 1 base and J by 2 bases, with 5 bases between. Germline V lookup: CDR1 SEHNR, CDR2 FQNEAQ (reference sequence). The source of the sample is a study of shared clonotypes between healthy human individuals. The study's findings and limits: For naive CD4 cells, around 5.1% of clonotypes were shared across a handful of donors.

Clones were sequenced by immunoSEQ multiplex PCR, and TCRdb holds only the in-frame ones, with some missing. The sample holds over a million clones; approximately 96% are singletons and the top ten take approximately 1.2%. The sequenced sample consisted of naive CD4+ T cells sorted from blood. Noted subset: CD45RA+ positively selected. V and J are TRBV7-9 and TRBJ1-2, with D hard to call. The TCR originated in a man younger than 45 in good health. CDR3 sequence reads: CASSLGPNYGYTF. In DNA form, the CDR3 reads TGTGCCAGCAGCTTAGGCCCCAACTATGGCTACACCTTC.